A single sample is the source of the 3 T cell receptor beta chains below, sequenced in a study of relationships among human T cell subsets. The T cell receptor alpha and beta CDR3 regions were amplified from mRNA by semiquantitative ARM-PCR. In ARM-PCR, communal superprimers followed tagged nested gene-specific primers for exponential amplification. A single record per CDR3 protein comes from TCRdb applying MiXCR to the multiplex PCR reads. The sample includes under 15,000 distinct CDR3 sequences, approximately 64% seen only once; the top ten take about 27%. Bead selections for CD25, CD56 and CD294 left a flow-through collected as Th1 cells. Sequenced sample: CD4+ Th1 cells sorted from blood. Every receptor here comes from a man in his forties or fifties in good health.

V gene TRBV5-1 combines with J gene TRBJ2-7; the match to TRBD1 covers 7 bases. The V segment lost 4 bases and the J segment 4 bases; nucleotides outside the gene matches: 8. Per germline, CDR1 SGHRS and CDR2 YFSETQ. The CDR3 extends over 14 amino acids. CDR3: CASSTTTGRYEQYF. DNA for the CDR3: TGCGCCAGCAGCACGACGACAGGGCGGTACGAGCAGTACTTC.

In its sample, this clonotype was seen a few times. The chain joins TRBV10-3 to TRBJ2-7; 10 positions agree with TRBD1. CDR1 and CDR2 (germline): ENHRY, SYGVKD. V lost 6 bases, J lost 2 bases, and 4 bases stayed unmatched. The CDR3 consists of 14 residues. The CDR3 DNA reads as TGTGCCATCAGCCTCGGACAGGGGGCCTACGAGCAGTACTTC. It specifies CAISLGQGAYEQYF.

A single count supports this clonotype. The V gene is TRBV6-5, the J gene TRBJ1-1; perhaps TRBD1 as D (5 bases). Germline values: CDR1 MNHEY, CDR2 SVGAGI. The CDR3 runs 14 residues. Trimming shortened V by 7 bases and J by 3 bases, and 15 bases separated the two germline ends. The CDR3 region has the DNA TGTGCCAGCATCCGCGGGGGAGGATACACTGAAGCTTTCTTT. Encoded protein: CASIRGGGYTEAFF.